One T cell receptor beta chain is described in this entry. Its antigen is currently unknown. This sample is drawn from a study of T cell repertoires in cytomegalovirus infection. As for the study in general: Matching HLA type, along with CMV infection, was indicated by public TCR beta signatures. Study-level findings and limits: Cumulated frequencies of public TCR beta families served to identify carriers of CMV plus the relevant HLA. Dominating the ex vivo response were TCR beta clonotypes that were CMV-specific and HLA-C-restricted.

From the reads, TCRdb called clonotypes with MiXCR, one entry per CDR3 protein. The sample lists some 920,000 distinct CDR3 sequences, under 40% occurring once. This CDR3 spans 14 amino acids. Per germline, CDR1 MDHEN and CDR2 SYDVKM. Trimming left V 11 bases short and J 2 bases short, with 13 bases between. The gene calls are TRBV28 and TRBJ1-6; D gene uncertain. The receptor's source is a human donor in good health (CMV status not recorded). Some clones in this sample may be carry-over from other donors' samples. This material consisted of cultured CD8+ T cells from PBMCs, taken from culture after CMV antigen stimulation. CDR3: CAANGQAYNSPLHF. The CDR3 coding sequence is TGTGCCGCAAACGGGCAGGCCTATAATTCACCCCTCCACTTT.